This T cell receptor (beta chain) was obtained from a study of T cell responses to AZD1222 COVID-19 vaccine. Study-level information: It was second doses at about 4 or about 12 weeks that were pooled. Study-wide results and caveats: Reportedly, close to half of spike-specific TCRs are directed against unmutated variant regions. Baseline seropositives among AZD1222 recipients totaled only five or six.

TCRdb keeps only in-frame clones here, not all; method: immunoSEQ multiplex PCR. The sample carries 150,000 to 200,000 clones, over 90% recorded once. A remark on this clone: Its antigen is not known.

CDR3 length: 13 amino acids. Per germline, CDR1 SEHNR and CDR2 FQNEAQ (reference sequence). The trim removed 5 bases at V and 8 bases at J, leaving 5 bases unmatched. The material was peripheral blood, obtained on day 0 of AZD1222 vaccination. This clonotype was sampled from an adult in good health. This chain joins TRBV7-9 and TRBJ1-4; 7 bases match TRBD1. The CDR3 sequence is CASSAYRGEKLFF. The CDR3 bases are TGTGCCAGCAGCGCCTACAGGGGAGAAAAACTGTTTTTT.